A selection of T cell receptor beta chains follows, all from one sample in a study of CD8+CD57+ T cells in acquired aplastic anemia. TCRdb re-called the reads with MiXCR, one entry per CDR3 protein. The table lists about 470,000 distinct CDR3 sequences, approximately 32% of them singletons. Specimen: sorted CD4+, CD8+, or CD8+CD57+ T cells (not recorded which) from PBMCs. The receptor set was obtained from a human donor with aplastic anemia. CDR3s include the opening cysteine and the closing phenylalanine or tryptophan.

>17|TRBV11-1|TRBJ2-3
CASSLVGASPSGDTQYF
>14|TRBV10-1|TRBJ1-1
CASSDQGMNTDAFF
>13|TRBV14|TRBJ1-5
CASSLRSSQPQHF
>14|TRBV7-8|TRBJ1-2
CASSARDINYGYTF
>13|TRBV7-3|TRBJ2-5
CASSPTPQETQYF
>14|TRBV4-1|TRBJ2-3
CASSQPGGPDTQYF
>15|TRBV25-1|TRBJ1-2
CASSDGTGANYGYTF
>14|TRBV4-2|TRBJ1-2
CASSQVDVTYGYTF
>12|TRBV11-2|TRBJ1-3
CASSSTRNTIYF
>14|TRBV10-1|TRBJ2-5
CASSARGGGETQYF
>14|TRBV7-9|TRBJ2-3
CASSFMREGDTQYF
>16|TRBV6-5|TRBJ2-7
CASSYRGDTGNHEQYF
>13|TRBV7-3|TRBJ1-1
CASSFGGNTEALF
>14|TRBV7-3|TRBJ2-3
CASSLNSGTDTQYF
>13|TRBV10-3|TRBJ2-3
CAISESVVRAQYF
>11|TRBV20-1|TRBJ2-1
CSARFSNEQFF
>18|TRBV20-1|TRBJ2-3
CSARDLGGTSGSTDTQYF
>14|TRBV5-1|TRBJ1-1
CASSYRFSDTEAFF
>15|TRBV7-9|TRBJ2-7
CASSLAQVSSYEQYF
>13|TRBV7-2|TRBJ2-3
CASSFSGPITQYF
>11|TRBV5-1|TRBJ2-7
CASRDLWQQYF
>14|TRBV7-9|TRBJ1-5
CASSSGTLNQPQHF
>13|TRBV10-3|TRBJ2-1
CAIRGRNDDEQFF
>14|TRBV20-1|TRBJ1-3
CSAVQGRSGNTIYF
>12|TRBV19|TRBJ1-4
CASTQGNEKLFF
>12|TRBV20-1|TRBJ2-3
CSARSPLDTQYF
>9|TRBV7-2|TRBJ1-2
CASDYGYTF
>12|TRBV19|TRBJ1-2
CASSTRGNGNTF
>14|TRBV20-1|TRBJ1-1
CSVTRTGMNTEAFF
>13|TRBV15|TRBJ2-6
CASQGSGANVLTF
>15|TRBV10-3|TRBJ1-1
CAISKRQGVGTEAFF
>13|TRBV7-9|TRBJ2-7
CASSLAQGYEQYF
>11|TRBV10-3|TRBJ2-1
CATAQSDEQFF
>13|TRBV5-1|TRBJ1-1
CASSLAEDTEAFF
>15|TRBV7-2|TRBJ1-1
CASSLAAEPGTEAFF
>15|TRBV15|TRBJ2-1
CATSRETTSYNEQFF
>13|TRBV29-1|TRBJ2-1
CSVLSSGSNEQFF
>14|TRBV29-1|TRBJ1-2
CSVESLGQTDGYTF
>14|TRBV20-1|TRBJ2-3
CSAKSSGAIDTQYF
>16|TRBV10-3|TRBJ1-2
CASSPHGGDDGYGYTF
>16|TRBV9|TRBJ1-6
CASSIRRDSLNSPLHF
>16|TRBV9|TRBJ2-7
CASSVGFLAGVYEQYF